Below are 10 T cell receptor beta chains sequenced from a single sample in a study of OX40 agonist ivuxolimab in advanced cancers. Assay: immunoSEQ multiplex PCR; the TCRdb copy retains only in-frame clones and omits some. This sample carries more than 60,000 clones, 80% to 90% of them seen once, and the ten largest clones take 4% to 4.5%. The sample here was CD4+ or CD8+ T cells sorted from blood, taken in a trial of the OX40 agonist ivuxolimab. All receptors come from an adult with an advanced solid tumor such as melanoma, head and neck, liver or kidney cancer.

V and J are TRBV27 and TRBJ2-2; 10 bases are a match to TRBD1. CDR3 length: 15 amino acids. V shed 7 bases and J 3 bases; nucleotides not matched to a gene: 5. Germline V gives CDR1 MNHEY, CDR2 SMNVEV (reference sequence). The CDR3 DNA reads TGTGCCAGCACCGGCGGGACAGGGGACACCGGGGAGCTGTTTTTT. Translated, it gives CASTGGTGDTGELFF.

The chain carries TRBV28 and TRBJ1-2; maybe TRBD1 (6 bases). Germline V gene lookup returns CDR1 MDHEN and CDR2 SYDVKM. V shed 3 bases and J shed 2 bases, with 13 bases lying between them. The CDR3 runs 15 residues. The CDR3 nucleotides are TGTGCCAGCAGTTTGAAGGGGGGGAGGAACTATGGCTACACCTTC. Translated, it gives CASSLKGGRNYGYTF.

The sample holds a few counts of this clone. The V gene is TRBV7-6, the J gene TRBJ2-3; TRBD2 might be the D (5 bases). The CDR3 contains 16 residues. V dropped 3 bases and J dropped 0 bases, with 13 bases sitting between them. Germline assignment: CDR1 SGHVS and CDR2 FNYEAQ. The CDR3 here is CASSLRSDISTDTQYF. The CDR3 DNA follows: TGTGCCAGCAGCTTGCGTAGCGACATCAGCACAGATACGCAGTATTTT.

The CDR3 here is CASSYAGRGEKLFF. CDR3 coding DNA: TGTGCCAGCAGTTACGCCGGACGGGGTGAAAAACTGTTTTTT. The chain couples TRBV6-5 to TRBJ1-4; the D is unclear. The CDR3 consists of 14 residues. CDR1 and CDR2 from the germline V gene are MNHEY and SVGAGI. Trimming took off 2 bases at V and 7 bases at J, with 11 bases between the two ends.

V is TRBV29-1 and J is TRBJ2-5; D ambiguous. There are 12 residues in the CDR3. Germline V gives CDR1 SQVTM, CDR2 ANQGSEA. Trimming shortened V by 3 bases and J by 4 bases, and 9 bases separated the two germline ends. CDR3 loop: CSVEQMGETQYF. The CDR3 DNA follows: TGCAGCGTTGAGCAGATGGGAGAGACCCAGTACTTC.

The chain combines TRBV7-2 with TRBJ2-1; TRBD2 agrees at 15 bases. Germline V gene sequence: CDR1 SGHTA, CDR2 FQGNSA. Trimming at V came to 0 bases and at J to 12 bases, leaving 3 bases not matched to a gene. The CDR3 is 15 residues long. The CDR3 DNA follows: TGTGCCAGCAGCTTAGCAGGACTAGCGGGAGGGGGGCAGTTCTTC. Amino acids: CASSLAGLAGGGQFF.

V is TRBV30 and J is TRBJ1-4, with 7 bases lining up with TRBD1. The CDR3 contains 14 residues. Germline lookup yields CDR1 GTSNPN and CDR2 SVGIG (reference sequence). V dropped 0 bases and J dropped 4; count of bases not matched to a gene: 2. The DNA of the CDR3 is TGTGCCTGGAGTGTAGGGGACAGTAATGAAAAACTGTTTTTT. Its protein is CAWSVGDSNEKLFF.

Remarks on this clone: This same CDR3 is encoded by further DNA sequences in the sample. This rearrangement joins TRBV5-4 to TRBJ1-1, with 8 bases matching TRBD1. With V trimmed by 3 bases and J by 0 bases, 4 bases remained unmatched. The CDR3 loop spans 15 amino acids. The germline CDR1 and CDR2 sequences are SGHNT and YYREEE (reference sequence). CDR3 amino acids: CASSSGTGLNTEAFF. The CDR3 nucleotides are TGTGCCAGCAGCTCCGGGACAGGCCTGAACACTGAAGCTTTCTTT.

The chain recombines TRBV5-1 with TRBJ1-2, with D perhaps matching TRBD1 (5 bases). This CDR3 has 13 residues. Germline CDR1 is SGHRS and CDR2 is YFSETQ. V was cut by 0 bases and J by 6 bases, with 9 bases left in between. CDR3: CASSLGGTNGYTF. The CDR3 region has the DNA TGCGCCAGCAGCTTGGGTGGGACGAATGGCTACACCTTC.

The chain carries TRBV19 and TRBJ1-4, with D uncertain. The CDR3 is made up of 13 amino acids. The germline CDR1 and CDR2 sequences are LNHDA and SQIVND (reference sequence). Trimming stripped 2 bases from V and 5 bases from J, with 6 bases between. CDR3 bases: TGTGCCAGTAGTATACGGATAAATGAAAAACTGTTTTTT. It translates to CASSIRINEKLFF.